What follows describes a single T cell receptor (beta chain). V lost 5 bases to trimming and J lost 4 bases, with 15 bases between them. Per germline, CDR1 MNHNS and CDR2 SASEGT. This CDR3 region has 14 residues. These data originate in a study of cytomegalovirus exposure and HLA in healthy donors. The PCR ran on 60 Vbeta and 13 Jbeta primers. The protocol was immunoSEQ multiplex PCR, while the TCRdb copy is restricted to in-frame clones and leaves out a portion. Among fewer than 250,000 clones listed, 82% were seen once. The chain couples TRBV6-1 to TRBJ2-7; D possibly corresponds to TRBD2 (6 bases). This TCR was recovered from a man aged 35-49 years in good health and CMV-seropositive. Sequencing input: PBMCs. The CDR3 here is CASSIRLAEYEQYV. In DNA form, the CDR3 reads TGTGCCAGCAGTATACGATTAGCGGAATACGAGCAGTACGTC.